Listed here are 20 T cell receptor beta chains from one sample, sequenced in a study of metastatic and nonmetastatic thyroid tumors. Prior to thyroid surgery, none of the patients had received any treatment. TCRdb re-processed the PCR reads through MiXCR. The sample yields around 23,000 clones, approximately 30% seen once. The sequenced sample was blood. The receptors stem from a female donor with papillary thyroid cancer or a benign thyroid nodule (not recorded which). Some clones in this sample may be carry-over from other donors' samples.

In its sample, this clone is medium-sized. The V gene is TRBV20-1, the J gene TRBJ1-4; 7 nucleotides align to TRBD1. Germline values: CDR1 DFQATT, CDR2 SNEGSKA (reference sequence). CDR3 length equals 14 residues. The V segment lost 2 bases and the J segment 5 bases; nucleotides outside the gene matches: 5. DNA of the CDR3: TGCAGTGCTAGATTAGGGGGCATCAATGAAAAACTGTTTTTT. It yields the protein CSARLGGINEKLFF.

The V call is TRBV11-2, the J call TRBJ1-1; D remains ambiguous. Trimming removed 2 bases from V and 10 bases from J, with 8 bases in between. CDR1 is SGHAT and CDR2 is FQNNGV in the germline V gene. This CDR3 has 11 amino acids. The CDR3 loop reads CASSLSLLAFF. CDR3 bases: TGTGCCAGCAGCTTATCGCTTCTAGCTTTCTTT.

For this clone: The junction departs from germline at one end; a sequencing error may be responsible. The chain has TRBV9 and TRBJ2-7, with 8 bases lining up with TRBD1. The CDR3 length is 14 residues. The germline V gene has CDR1 SGDLS and CDR2 YYNGEE. CDR3 loop: CASSVDQGAYELYF. The CDR3 DNA follows: TGCGCCAGCAGCGTAGATCAGGGGGCCTACGAGCTGTACTTC.

This clone was found many times. J is TRBJ1-6 and V is TRBV18; 7 bases are a match to TRBD1. V dropped 5 bases and J dropped 7; count of bases not matched to a gene: 14. Germline CDR1 and CDR2: KGHSH and LQKENI. CDR3 length: 17 residues. CDR3 in amino acids: CASSAEGGRGVNSPLHF. The CDR3, as DNA: TGTGCCAGCTCAGCGGAAGGGGGCCGGGGGGTGAATTCACCCCTCCACTTT.

The chain carries TRBV3-1 and TRBJ2-2; D is undetermined. V was shortened by 1 base and J by 7 bases, with 13 bases between the two germline ends. Looked up from germline, CDR1 is LGHDT and CDR2 is YNNKEL (reference sequence). This CDR3 has 15 residues. The CDR3 reads CASSQVGRRGGELFF. Here the CDR3 DNA reads TGTGCCAGCAGCCAAGTAGGTCGAAGAGGCGGGGAGCTGTTTTTT.

This clone came up many times. The chain couples TRBV7-8 to TRBJ2-1; tentative D call: TRBD2 (6 bases). Trimming removed 5 bases at V and 15 bases at J, with 17 bases between. Germline V gene data show CDR1 as SGHVS and CDR2 as FQNEAQ. The CDR3 contains 12 residues. CDR3 in amino acids: CASSTEEGRSFF. The DNA for the CDR3 is TGTGCCAGCAGCACCGAGGAGGGCCGGTCGTTCTTC.

The CDR3 is CASSLDGGRNSPLHF. The CDR3 DNA follows: TGTGCCAGCAGCCTCGACGGGGGGCGTAATTCACCCCTCCACTTT. The V gene is TRBV11-2, the J gene TRBJ1-6; a possible D gene is TRBD1 (6 bases). The CDR3 has 15 residues. The germline CDR1 and CDR2 sequences are SGHAT and FQNNGV. Trimming took 5 bases from V and 6 from J, leaving 14 bases between them. The full variable domain, completed using reference TRBV11-2 and TRBJ1-6, is EAGVAQSPRYKIIEKRQSVAFWCNPISGHATLYWYQQILGQGPKLLIQFQNNGVVDDSQLPKDRFSAERLKGVDSTLKIQPAKLEDSAVYLCASSLDGGRNSPLHFGNGTRLTVT.

Ten or more counts support this clone. The rearrangement uses TRBV5-1 and TRBJ2-7; no clear D. The CDR3 runs 12 residues. Trimming stripped 0 bases from V and 3 bases from J, with 4 bases between. Germline V gives CDR1 SGHRS, CDR2 YFSETQ. The CDR3 DNA is TGCGCCAGCAGCTTGGGGCGCTACGAGCAGTACTTC. It encodes CASSLGRYEQYF.

In its sample, this clone was seen many times. The rearrangement joins TRBV5-5 to TRBJ2-3; tentative D call: TRBD1 (6 bases). V was shortened by 4 bases and J by 2 bases, with 14 bases between the two germline ends. The CDR3 runs 15 residues. CDR1 SGHKS and CDR2 YYEKEE come from the germline V gene (reference sequence). The CDR3 coding sequence is TGTGCCAGCAGCCAACTAGGACAGATCACAGATACGCAGTATTTT. Translated, it gives CASSQLGQITDTQYF.

This clone was found many times. CDR3 sequence reads: CATNLGTGGRGTEAFF. CDR3 DNA: TGTGCCACCAATTTGGGGACAGGGGGAAGAGGGACTGAAGCTTTCTTT. This chain uses TRBV15 with TRBJ1-1; TRBD1 aligns across 11 bases. Germline V gene sequence: CDR1 LNHNV, CDR2 YYDKDF (reference sequence). The CDR3 is 16 amino acids. Germline trimming cut 7 bases from V and 5 bases from J; bases unmatched to any gene: 12.

This clone was seen at least ten times. The chain employs TRBV5-5 and TRBJ2-3, with 10 bases that match TRBD2. The V segment lost 4 bases and the J segment 5 bases; nucleotides outside the gene matches: 4. The germline V gene encodes CDR1 SGHKS and CDR2 YYEKEE (reference sequence). The CDR3 consists of 14 residues. CDR3: CASSPRTSGDTQYF. The CDR3 DNA reads TGTGCCAGCAGCCCGCGGACTAGCGGAGATACGCAGTATTTT.

This clone showed up many times. V is TRBV10-3 and J is TRBJ2-5; TRBD2 aligns across 12 bases. The CDR3 contains 17 residues. V lost 3 bases to trimming and J lost 5 bases; unmatched junction nucleotides: 10. In germline, CDR1 is ENHRY, CDR2 SYGVKD. CDR3 sequence (DNA): TGTGCCATCAGTGATCCGGGACTAGCGGGCGGATTGGAGACCCAGTACTTC. The encoded protein is CAISDPGLAGGLETQYF.

A few counts support this clone. The chain links TRBV28 to TRBJ1-6, with 7 bases matching TRBD1. The CDR3 consists of 16 residues. CDR1 is MDHEN and CDR2 is SYDVKM in the germline V gene. V shed 6 bases and J 1 base; nucleotides not matched to a gene: 6. The CDR3 bases are TGTGCCAGCAGATTCCCGGGACAGTCCTATAATTCACCCCTCCACTTT. As protein: CASRFPGQSYNSPLHF. Full variable domain (remainder filled in from reference TRBV28 and TRBJ1-6): DVKVTQSSRYLVKRTGEKVFLECVQDMDHENMFWYRQDPGLGLRLIYFSYDVKMKEKGDIPEGYSVSREKKERFSLILESASTNQTSMYLCASRFPGQSYNSPLHFGNGTRLTVT.

This clone is labeled as medium-sized. CDR3: CAITRGTTSGANVLTF. For the CDR3, the DNA is TGTGCCATCACACGAGGCACAACCTCTGGGGCCAACGTCCTGACTTTC. This rearrangement joins TRBV6-1 to TRBJ2-6; D is unclear. This CDR3 comprises 16 residues. Trimming shortened V by 10 bases and J by 0 bases, and 16 bases separated the two germline ends. Germline CDR1 reads MNHNS; CDR2 reads SASEGT.

This clone was observed at least ten times. The chain employs TRBV28 and TRBJ1-2; D gene ambiguous. V shed 5 bases and J shed 4 bases, with 14 bases lying between them. Germline CDR1 MDHEN, CDR2 SYDVKM. The CDR3 has 14 residues. For the CDR3, the DNA is TGTGCCAGCAGTCTTCGCGGGGTGCCCTATGGCTACACCTTC. It translates to CASSLRGVPYGYTF.

This sequence joins TRBV7-6 and TRBJ2-7; 8 nucleotides align to TRBD1. Per the germline V gene, CDR1 is SGHVS and CDR2 is FNYEAQ. This CDR3 is 14 amino acids long. The trim removed 1 base at V and 5 bases at J, leaving 4 bases unmatched. CDR3 region: CASSLGQGNDEQYF. In nucleotides, the CDR3 is TGTGCCAGCAGCTTAGGACAGGGGAACGACGAGCAGTACTTC.

This clone has at least ten counts. The V and J genes are TRBV7-1 and TRBJ2-1; 8 positions agree with TRBD2. TRBV7-1 carries the ORF label, with uncertain function. V gave up 3 bases and J gave up 4 bases; unmatched junction bases: 17. CDR3 size: 19 residues. The CDR3 is CASSSGGTRGLPRYNEQFF. CDR3 nucleotides: TGTGCCAGCAGCTCTGGCGGGACTAGGGGACTTCCGAGGTACAATGAGCAGTTCTTC.

J is TRBJ1-5 and V is TRBV6-2 or TRBV6-3; D call uncertain. The germline V and J ends were trimmed by 2 bases and 4 bases, with 6 bases remaining between them. CDR1 is MNHEY and CDR2 is SVGEGT in the germline V gene. The CDR3 spans 13 residues. CDR3 coding DNA: TGTGCCAGCAGTTACACGGAGAATCAGCCCCAGCATTTT. Translation: CASSYTENQPQHF.

This clone is deemed medium-sized. CDR3 loop: CASSLLPRHAGANVLTF. CDR3 coding DNA: TGTGCCAGCAGCTTACTCCCGAGGCATGCTGGGGCCAACGTCCTGACTTTC. The rearrangement joins TRBV7-3 to TRBJ2-6; D is ambiguous. CDR1 and CDR2 from the germline V gene are SGHTA and FQGTGA. The V end was cut by 2 bases, the J end by 2 bases, with 13 bases between. The CDR3 loop spans 17 amino acids.

V usage is TRBV20-1 and J usage is TRBJ1-2, with a weak D call TRBD1 (6 bases). This CDR3 region has 16 residues. Deletions cut 1 base from V and 4 bases from J, with 19 bases between. The V gene's germline CDR1 is DFQATT and CDR2 SNEGSKA (reference sequence). CDR3 loop: CSARGRRDKLAYGYTF. The CDR3 DNA reads as TGCAGTGCTAGAGGACGCCGGGACAAATTGGCCTATGGCTACACCTTC.